This T cell receptor beta chain was documented in a study of blood T cell repertoires in COVID-19. Assay: immunoSEQ multiplex PCR; the TCRdb copy retains only in-frame clones and omits some. The repertoire holds fewer than 40,000 clones, with around 85% as singletons. Germline trimming cut 4 bases from V and 0 bases from J; bases unmatched to any gene: 7. The length of the CDR3 is 18 residues. Germline CDR1 is SGHTA and CDR2 is FQGNSA. The sequencing sample was made of peripheral blood. This clonotype was sampled from an elderly woman with active or convalescent COVID-19. This chain links TRBV7-2 with TRBJ1-6; 9 positions agree with TRBD1. The CDR3 DNA sequence: TGTGCCAGCAGCTCGCGACAGGGGGGGAGCTCCTATAATTCACCCCTCCACTTT. Residues: CASSSRQGGSSYNSPLHF.